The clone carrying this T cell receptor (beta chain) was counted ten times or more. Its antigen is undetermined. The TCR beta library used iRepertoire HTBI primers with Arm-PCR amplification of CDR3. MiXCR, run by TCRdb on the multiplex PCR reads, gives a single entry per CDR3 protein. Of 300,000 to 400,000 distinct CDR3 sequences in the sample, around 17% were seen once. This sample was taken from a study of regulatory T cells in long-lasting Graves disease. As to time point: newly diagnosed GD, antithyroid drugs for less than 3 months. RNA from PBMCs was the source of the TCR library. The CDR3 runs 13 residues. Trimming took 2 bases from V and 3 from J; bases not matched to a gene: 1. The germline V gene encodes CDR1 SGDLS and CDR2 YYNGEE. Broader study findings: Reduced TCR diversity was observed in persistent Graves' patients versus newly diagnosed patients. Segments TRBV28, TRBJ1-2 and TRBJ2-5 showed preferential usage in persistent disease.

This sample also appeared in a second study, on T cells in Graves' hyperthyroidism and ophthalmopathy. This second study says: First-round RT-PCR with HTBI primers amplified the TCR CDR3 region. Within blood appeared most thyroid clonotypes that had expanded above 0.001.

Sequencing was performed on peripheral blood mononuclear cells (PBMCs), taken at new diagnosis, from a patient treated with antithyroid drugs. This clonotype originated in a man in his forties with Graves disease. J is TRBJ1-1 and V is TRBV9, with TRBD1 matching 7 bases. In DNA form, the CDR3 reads TGTGCCAGCAGCGTGGGACAGTACACTGAAGCTTTCTTT. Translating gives CASSVGQYTEAFF.